The 10 T cell receptor beta chains presented below share a single source sample, sequenced in a study of beta chain features in type 1 diabetes. Every bit of the isolated RNA underwent reverse transcription, so sequencing read expressed TCRB transcripts. Libraries were prepared by immunoSEQ multiplex PCR; TCRdb keeps only in-frame clonotypes and omits some of them. The sample holds 300,000 to 400,000 clones, around 13% seen once. Input material: naive CD4+ T cells from blood. Source of these receptors: a young man in good health.

CDR3 amino acids: CASSPPNRDGGYTF. The CDR3 DNA sequence: TGTGCCAGCTCACCACCCAACAGGGATGGGGGCTACACCTTC. The J gene is TRBJ1-2, the V gene TRBV18; perhaps TRBD1 as D (6 bases). CDR3 length: 14 residues. Trimming pared 0 bases from V and 8 bases from J, leaving 13 bases between. The germline V gene encodes CDR1 KGHSH and CDR2 LQKENI. The whole variable domain, filled in from reference TRBV18 and TRBJ1-2, reads NAGVMQNPRHLVRRRGQEARLRCSPMKGHSHVYWYRQLPEEGLKFMVYLQKENIIDESGMPKERFSAEFPKEGPSILRIQQVVRGDSAAYFCASSPPNRDGGYTFGSGTRLTVV.

The chain is built from TRBV28 and TRBJ1-5, with D possibly matching TRBD1 (6 bases). This CDR3 is built from 13 residues. V lost 7 bases and J 6 bases, leaving 13 bases between the germline ends. Germline V gives CDR1 MDHEN, CDR2 SYDVKM. CDR3 in DNA: TGTGCCAGCAAGCAGGGGATCGGTCAGCCCCAGCATTTT. This gives the protein CASKQGIGQPQHF.

In DNA, the CDR3 is TGTGCCAGCAGCGTAAGTGGCGGCTCCTACGAGCAGTACTTC. This encodes CASSVSGGSYEQYF. The chain links TRBV9 to TRBJ2-7; D is undetermined. The length of the CDR3 is 14 residues. Trimming removed 1 base at V and 0 bases at J, with 8 bases between. Germline assignment: CDR1 SGDLS and CDR2 YYNGEE.

This clone was seen a few times. The chain recombines TRBV28 with TRBJ1-1; maybe TRBD1 (5 bases). Per germline, CDR1 MDHEN and CDR2 SYDVKM. V was trimmed by 4 bases and J by 10 bases, leaving 13 bases between them. The CDR3 is 12 residues long. CDR3: CASSWGGSGAFF. CDR3 bases: TGTGCCAGCAGTTGGGGGGGATCCGGAGCTTTCTTT.

This clone was seen more than once but under ten times. The rearrangement links TRBV4-3 to TRBJ2-3, with TRBD2 matching over 8 bases. CDR3 size: 15 residues. V lost 4 bases, J lost 3 bases, and 6 bases stayed unmatched. Germline lookup yields CDR1 LGHNA and CDR2 YSLEER. The DNA for the CDR3 is TGCGCCAGCAGCCCGTTCGGGGGGGGTACAGATACGCAGTATTTT. This translates into CASSPFGGGTDTQYF.

This clone has a handful of counts. The chain joins TRBV21-1 to TRBJ2-5; the table assigns TRBD2, which was not confirmed against the DNA. TRBV21-1 is a known pseudogene. The CDR3 sequence is 16 residues long. CDR3 sequence (DNA): TGTGCCAGCAGCCTCCAGAGACGGGGGGAAACGAAGACCCAGTACTTC. Its protein is CASSLQRRGETKTQYF.

About this clone: In this CDR3 the conserved last residue, phenylalanine or tryptophan, is missing, so a read error is likely. This sequence joins TRBV7-9 and TRBJ1-1, with D possibly TRBD1 on 5 matching bases. V was trimmed by 2 bases and J by 2 bases, leaving 12 bases between them. This CDR3 contains 15 residues. Germline CDR1 and CDR2: SEHNR and FQNEAQ (reference sequence). In DNA, the CDR3 is TGTGCCAGCAGCTTAAACAGGATCCAAAACACTGAAGCTTTCCTT. Translated, it gives CASSLNRIQNTEAFL.

The chain is built from TRBV19 and TRBJ2-1, with D maybe TRBD2 (6 bases). Germline V gene lookup returns CDR1 LNHDA and CDR2 SQIVND (reference sequence). The germline V and J ends were trimmed by 3 bases and 4 bases, with 10 bases remaining between them. This CDR3 contains 14 residues. The CDR3 sequence: CASSIDGGYNEQFF. In DNA, the CDR3 is TGTGCCAGTAGTATCGATGGAGGGTACAATGAGCAGTTCTTC.

This clone was observed a handful of times. The chain employs TRBV7-3 and TRBJ2-1; TRBD2 matches 9 bases. V dropped 3 bases and J dropped 0; count of bases not matched to a gene: 0. Germline V lookup: CDR1 SGHTA, CDR2 FQGTGA. This CDR3 is built from 15 residues. In DNA form, the CDR3 reads TGTGCCAGCAGCTTTAGCGGGAGCTCCTACAATGAGCAGTTCTTC. Protein sequence: CASSFSGSSYNEQFF.

This clone has a handful of counts. This sequence joins TRBV7-2 and TRBJ1-2; D unresolved. Per germline, CDR1 SGHTA and CDR2 FQGNSA. V was shortened by 5 bases and J by 0 bases, with 10 bases between the two germline ends. This CDR3 comprises 14 residues. CDR3 amino acids: CASSQATANYGYTF. The CDR3 region has the DNA TGTGCCAGCAGCCAAGCGACCGCTAACTATGGCTACACCTTC.